The 8 T cell receptor beta chains below come from one sample, sequenced in a study of cytomegalovirus exposure and HLA in healthy donors. Amplification used 60 Vbeta primers and 13 Jbeta primers. Clones were read by immunoSEQ multiplex PCR, and TCRdb kept only the in-frame ones, dropping some. The repertoire holds 120,000 or so clones, with approximately 76% as singletons. The source material was PBMCs. The receptor set was obtained from a man aged 45-60 years in good health and CMV-seropositive.

The chain links TRBV7-2 to TRBJ2-4; no definite D call. Trimming stripped 0 bases from V and 8 bases from J, with 8 bases between. Germline CDR1 and CDR2: SGHTA and FQGNSA. The CDR3 loop spans 13 amino acids. Here the CDR3 DNA reads TGTGCCAGCAGCTTAGCAATACTGGACATTCAGTACTTC. It codes for CASSLAILDIQYF.

The sample holds a few counts of this clone. The chain couples TRBV2 to TRBJ1-3; TRBD1 matches 9 bases. In germline, CDR1 is SNHLY, CDR2 FYNNEI. This CDR3 region has 14 residues. V was clipped by 7 bases and J by 4 bases; unmatched bases: 5. The DNA for the CDR3 is TGTGCCAGCAAACAGGGGGCCGCCGGAAACACCATATATTTT. Its translation: CASKQGAAGNTIYF.

The V call is TRBV27, the J call TRBJ2-5; the D gene is possibly TRBD2 (6 bases). The DNA matches TRBJ2-7 better at its end, which makes the J call doubtful. The CDR3 consists of 14 residues. CDR1 MNHEY and CDR2 SMNVEV come from the germline V gene (reference sequence). CDR3 sequence reads: CASSITRTTYEQYF. CDR3 DNA: TGTGCCAGCAGTATAACAAGGACTACCTACGAGCAGTACTTC.

This clone was counted a single time. The rearrangement links TRBV7-9 to TRBJ1-1; possible D gene TRBD1, 5 bases. In germline, CDR1 is SEHNR, CDR2 FQNEAQ (reference sequence). The CDR3 totals 14 residues. V lost 3 bases to trimming and J lost 1 base, with 9 bases between them. CDR3 loop: CASSFTGANTEAFF. For the CDR3, the DNA is TGTGCCAGCAGCTTCACAGGAGCGAACACTGAAGCTTTCTTT.

The chain combines TRBV9 with TRBJ1-2; D gene unclear. The length of the CDR3 is 13 residues. Trimming took off 4 bases at V and 6 bases at J, with 13 bases between the two ends. Germline CDR1 reads SGDLS; CDR2 reads YYNGEE. The CDR3 DNA reads TGTGCCAGCAGCCCCCGGTTGAGGGATGGCTACACCTTC. Residues: CASSPRLRDGYTF. Full variable domain (outside the CDR3, taken from reference TRBV9 and TRBJ1-2): DSGVTQTPKHLITATGQRVTLRCSPRSGDLSVYWYQQSLDQGLQFLIQYYNGEERAKGNILERFSAQQFPDLHSELNLSSLELGDSALYFCASSPRLRDGYTFGSGTRLTVV.

The rearrangement links TRBV19 to TRBJ2-7, with 10 bases fitting TRBD1. Germline CDR1 LNHDA, CDR2 SQIVND (reference sequence). The J segment lost 0 bases and the V segment lost 4 bases, leaving 15 bases of the junction unmatched. CDR3 length: 19 residues. Written as DNA, the CDR3 is TGTGCCAGTAGTACCTACTTCACCCGGGACAGGGGTTTCTCCTACGAGCAGTACTTC. Protein product: CASSTYFTRDRGFSYEQYF.

The CDR3, as DNA: TGCGCCAGCAGCCAAACTAGCGGGGGCGCAGATACGCAGTATTTT. This translates into CASSQTSGGADTQYF. The chain is built from TRBV4-3 and TRBJ2-3; 11 bases map to TRBD2. Germline V gene data show CDR1 as LGHNA and CDR2 as YSLEER. The CDR3 runs to 15 residues. V was clipped by 2 bases and J by 4 bases; unmatched bases: 2.

The J gene is TRBJ2-6, the V gene TRBV4-2, with TRBD1 matching over 9 bases. V gave up 0 bases and J gave up 4 bases; unmatched junction bases: 4. Germline CDR1 LGHNA, CDR2 YNFKEQ. This CDR3 contains 17 residues. The chain's CDR3 is CASSQDGTGYGANVLTF. The DNA of the CDR3 is TGTGCCAGCAGCCAAGATGGGACAGGGTACGGGGCCAACGTCCTGACTTTC.